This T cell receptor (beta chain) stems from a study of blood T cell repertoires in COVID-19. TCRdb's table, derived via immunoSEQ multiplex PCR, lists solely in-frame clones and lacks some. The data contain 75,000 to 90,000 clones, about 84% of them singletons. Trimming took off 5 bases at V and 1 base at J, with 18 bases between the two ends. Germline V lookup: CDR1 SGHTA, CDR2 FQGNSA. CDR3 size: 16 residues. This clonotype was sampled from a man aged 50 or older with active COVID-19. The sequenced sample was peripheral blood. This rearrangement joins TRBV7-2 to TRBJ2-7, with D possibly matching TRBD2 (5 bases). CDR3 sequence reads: CASSPRASGRSYEQYF. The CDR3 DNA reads TGTGCCAGCAGCCCAAGGGCCAGTGGGAGATCCTACGAGCAGTACTTC.